This TCR beta chain comes out of a study of blood T cells in healthy people across ages. A second PCR of roughly 7 to 11 cycles used a sample-barcoded 5' primer and a J-beta primer mix. TCRdb fed the 5' RACE reads into MiXCR, producing one record per CDR3 protein. The sample lists roughly 680,000 distinct CDR3 sequences; 45% to 50% were seen once. V lost 2 bases and J 7 bases, leaving 14 bases between the germline ends. The germline V gene encodes CDR1 MNHNY and CDR2 SVGAGI (reference sequence). The CDR3 extends over 14 amino acids. RNA extraction gave at least 5.5 micrograms of total RNA per sample. The chain combines TRBV6-6 with TRBJ1-2, with D perhaps matching TRBD1 (6 bases). The TCR was taken from a woman between 55 and 75 years old in good health. Sequenced: blood. As DNA, the CDR3 is TGTGCCAGCAGTTACACAGGGCAGGGGTCTGGCTACACCTTC. Its protein is CASSYTGQGSGYTF.